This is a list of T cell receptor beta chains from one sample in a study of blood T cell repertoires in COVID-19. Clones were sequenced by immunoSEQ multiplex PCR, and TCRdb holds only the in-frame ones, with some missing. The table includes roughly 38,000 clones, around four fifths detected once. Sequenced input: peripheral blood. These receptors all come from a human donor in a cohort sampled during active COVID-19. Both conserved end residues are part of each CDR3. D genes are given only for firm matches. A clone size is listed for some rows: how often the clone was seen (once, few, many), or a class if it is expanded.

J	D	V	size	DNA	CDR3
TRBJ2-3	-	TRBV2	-	TGTGCCAGCAGTGAAGACAGGGGGGGAGATACGCAGTATTTT	CASSEDRGGDTQYF
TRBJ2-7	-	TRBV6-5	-	TGTGCCAGCAGTTACTCGAAAGGGGGACGCTACGAGCAGTACTTC	CASSYSKGGRYEQYF
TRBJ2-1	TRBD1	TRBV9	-	TGTGCCAGCAGCGTGTACCCGGGACAGGGGGCAGGTGAGCAGTTCTTC	CASSVYPGQGAGEQFF
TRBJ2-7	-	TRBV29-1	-	TGCAGCGTTGAAGATCGTCTACGGGGAACCTACGAGCAGTACTTC	CSVEDRLRGTYEQYF
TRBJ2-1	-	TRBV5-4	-	TGTGCCAGCAGCTTGGACAGGGTTGACAATGAGCAGTTCTTC	CASSLDRVDNEQFF
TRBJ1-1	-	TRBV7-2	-	TGTGCCAGCAGCGAACGGACAGTCCCTGAAGCTTTCTTT	CASSERTVPEAFF
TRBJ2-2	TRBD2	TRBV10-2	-	TGCGCCAGCAGTGTGGGACTAGCGAACCGGGAGCTGTTTTTT	CASSVGLANRELFF
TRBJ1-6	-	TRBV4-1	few	TGCGCCAGCAGCCAAGGGGGGGGTGGCTCACCCCTCCACTTT	CASSQGGGGSPLHF
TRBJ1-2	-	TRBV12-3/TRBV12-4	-	TGTGCCAGCACCGCCTCGGGTGGCTACACCTTC	CASTASGGYTF
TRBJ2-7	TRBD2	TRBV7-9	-	TGTGCCAGCAGCTTAAGCGGGGGGCACGAGTACTTC	CASSLSGGHEYF
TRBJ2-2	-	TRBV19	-	TGTGCCAGTAGTAGCCTAGCAGCGACCGGGGAGCTGTTTTTT	CASSSLAATGELFF
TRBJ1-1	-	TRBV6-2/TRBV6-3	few	TGTGCCAGCAGTTACCTCCAGGCAGAAGGTGTTGGAGCTTTCTTT	CASSYLQAEGVGAFF
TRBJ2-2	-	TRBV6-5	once	TGTGCCAGCAGACCTTATAAGGGGGCCGGGGAGCTGTTTTTT	CASRPYKGAGELFF
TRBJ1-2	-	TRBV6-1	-	TGTGCCAGCAGTGAACAGGGGCCCCCCTATGCCTACACCTTC	CASSEQGPPYAYTF
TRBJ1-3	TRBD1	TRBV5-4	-	TGTGCCAGCAGCCACCAATCAGGGGGTGATGGAAACACCATATATTTT	CASSHQSGGDGNTIYF
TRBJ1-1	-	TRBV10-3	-	TGTGCCATCAGTGAGTCGGGGCGTACTGAAGCTTTCTTT	CAISESGRTEAFF
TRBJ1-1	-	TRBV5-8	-	TGTGCCAGCAGCCTTTGGGGACTTCACACTGAAGCTTTCTTT	CASSLWGLHTEAFF
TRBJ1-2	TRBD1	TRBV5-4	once	TGTGCCAGCAGGAGACAGGGAGGTGTAGTAAACTATGGCTACACCTTC	CASRRQGGVVNYGYTF
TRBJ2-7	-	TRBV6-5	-	TGTGCCAGCAGCCTTAGTATACTCTCCTACGAGCAGTACTTC	CASSLSILSYEQYF
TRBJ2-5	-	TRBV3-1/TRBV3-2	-	TGTGCCAGCAGCCAAGACCCCAGGCAGGGGACGGGAGAGACCCAGTACTTC	CASSQDPRQGTGETQYF
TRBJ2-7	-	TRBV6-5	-	TGTGCCAGCAGCCGAGGGGGAGAACCCTACGAGCAGTACTTC	CASSRGGEPYEQYF
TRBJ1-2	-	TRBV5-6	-	TGTGCCAGCAGCTTGGGCCAGTTTTTAATTTATGGCTACACCTTC	CASSLGQFLIYGYTF
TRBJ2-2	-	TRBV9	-	TGTGCCAGCAGCGTAGCGGCAGGGTGGCCCGGGGAGCTGTTTTTT	CASSVAAGWPGELFF
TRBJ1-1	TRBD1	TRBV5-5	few	TGTGCCAGCAGCCCGCACTCCGGACAGGGGAACACTGAAGCTTTCTTT	CASSPHSGQGNTEAFF
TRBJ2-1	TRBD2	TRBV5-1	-	TGCGCCAGCAGCTTGGTTGATAGCGGGGGTTCTTATAGCTCCTACAATGAGCAGTTCTTC	CASSLVDSGGSYSSYNEQFF
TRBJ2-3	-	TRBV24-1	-	TGTGCCACCAGTGATTTGAGGGAGGGCACAGATACGCAGTATTTT	CATSDLREGTDTQYF
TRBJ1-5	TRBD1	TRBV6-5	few	TGTGCCAGCAGCACCGGACAGGAGCTTAATCAGCCCCAGCATTTT	CASSTGQELNQPQHF
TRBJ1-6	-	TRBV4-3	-	TGCGCCAGCAGCCAAGGCGGGGCCATAGGATCACCCCTCCACTTT	CASSQGGAIGSPLHF
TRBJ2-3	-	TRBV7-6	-	TGTGCCAGCAGCAATCGCGCGCAGGGCTATACCACAGATACGCAGTATTTT	CASSNRAQGYTTDTQYF
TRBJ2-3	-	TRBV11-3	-	TGTGCCAGCAGCTCCGGAGGCTTATTCACAGATACGCAGTATTTT	CASSSGGLFTDTQYF
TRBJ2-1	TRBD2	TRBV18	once	TGTGCCAGCTCACCGGATCGAGGACTAGCGGGGGGGAGTCAGTTCTTC	CASSPDRGLAGGSQFF
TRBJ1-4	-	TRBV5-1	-	TGCGCCAGCCGCACCTCCGGGACTTCTGAGGAAAAACTGTTTTTT	CASRTSGTSEEKLFF
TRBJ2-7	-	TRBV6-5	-	TGTGCTGTAGGGCGGGGTCCCTACGAGCAGTACTTC	CAVGRGPYEQYF
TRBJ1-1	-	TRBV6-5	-	TGTGCCAGCAAAGCGGCGTTGAACACTGAAGCTTTCTTT	CASKAALNTEAFF
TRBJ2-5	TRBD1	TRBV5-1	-	TGCGCCAGCAGCTTGGGGACAGGGGGTCTTGAGACCCAGTACTTC	CASSLGTGGLETQYF
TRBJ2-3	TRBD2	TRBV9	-	TGTGCCAGCAGCGTGGGACTAGCGACAGATACGCAGTATTTT	CASSVGLATDTQYF
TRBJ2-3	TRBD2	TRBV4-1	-	TGCGCCAGCAGCCAGCATGTGGGACTAGCGGAAGCACTAGATACGCAGTATTTT	CASSQHVGLAEALDTQYF
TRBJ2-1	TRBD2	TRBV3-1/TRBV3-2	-	TGTGCCAGCAGCCAAGATCGAGAGCGGGGGGGCCTAAATGAGCAGTTCTTC	CASSQDRERGGLNEQFF
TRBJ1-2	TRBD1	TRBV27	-	TGTGCCAGCAGTCAATTACACAGGGGAGCAAGCTATGGCTACACCTTC	CASSQLHRGASYGYTF